This TCR beta chain was retrieved from a study of blood T cells in healthy people across ages (dated by TCRdb to the mid-2010s). About the study as a whole: Template switching captured roughly one uniquely barcoded TCR beta cDNA molecule per two T cells in model experiments. Donors of different ages were randomly distributed across sequencing lanes to avoid experimental bias. The donors were split into four age groups: young (average about 15 years), middle-aged (39), aged (around 67) and long-lived (approximately 80). Using the same blood draw, the study looked at two additional independent replicas of 1 million unique cDNA reads for two donors, one aged 18 to 30 and the other aged 80 or older. Age-related changes in TCR beta repertoire diversity were measured in the study by deep sequencing normalized with unique cDNA molecular identifiers. What the work shows at the level of the full study, not this receptor alone: Observed TCR beta diversity correlated strongly with the percentage of naive T cells measured by flow cytometry. Because donor CMV infection status was unknown, age-related changes in expanded clonotypes were potentially confounded. Compared with the aged group, the long-lived group had more naive CD4+ T cells, fewer expanded clones and increased TCR diversity, a pattern suggesting age selection. Observed TCR beta diversity per million T cells fell roughly linearly with age, and a significant reduction was already apparent by age around 40. Bulk unsorted PBMC profiling prevented conclusive comparison of naive and antigen-experienced compartments. Estimates of total diversity based on one million sequenced T cells were considered lower bounds and underestimates.

The library relied on 5' RACE. The listed sequencing device is Illumina HiSeq 2500. A second PCR of roughly 6 to 12 cycles was run with a J-beta primer mix and a sample-barcoded 5' primer. A template-switch 5' adaptor carrying 12 random nucleotides introduced a unique molecular identifier onto each TCR beta cDNA molecule. Each sample yielded at least 3 million CDR3-containing paired-end reads. All of the RNA was converted into first-strand cDNA using the Mint cDNA synthesis kit, with a TRBC-specific oligonucleotide serving as the primer. After uracil-DNA glycosylase treatment, a first 18-cycle PCR used universal primers M1SS and BC2_uni_R on all cDNA. Turning to the authors' computational methods: Normalization of each sample was performed by random selection of 1 million high-quality reads, each carrying a distinct molecular identifier. Instead of being binned into consensus sequences, reads that shared molecular identifiers were thrown out. MiTCR, set to a Q25 quality threshold and the strictest error-elimination algorithm, was used for CDR3 identification, clonotype clustering and error correction. A nonparametric unseen species model with Euler transformation was used to estimate a lower bound on total TCR beta diversity. The raw public data were reprocessed by TCRdb itself: fastp quality trimming at Q25, MiXCR clonotype calling, in-frame beta chains only. Rows are combined by CDR3 protein, so each entry shows the most common genes and DNA. The V and J calls, along with clone size, are taken from TCRdb and not from the paper's own processing. The sample records hundreds of thousands of distinct CDR3 sequences, more than 50% of which are singletons. The leading ten clones occupy roughly 26% of the sample.

From the cysteine up to the phenylalanine, the CDR3 has a length of 12 residues. The kept DNA is CDR3 alone, 36 bases in frame from the first base. The CDR1 and CDR2 encoded by the germline V gene are LGHNA and YNFKEQ. Trimming takes 2 bases from V and 5 bases from J, and the germline ends sit 5 bases apart. The 35 to 40 donors, aged about 6 to 95 years, were systemically healthy Caucasian individuals from Russia. Each donor gave 8 to 10 milliliters of peripheral blood, drawn into EDTA-treated Vacutainer tubes. PBMCs were isolated by Ficoll-Paque density-gradient centrifugation, with at least 6 million obtained per sample. Total RNA was extracted from PBMCs with Trizol reagent, with at least 6 micrograms obtained per sample. For every donor, an aliquot of PBMCs went through flow cytometry to measure the percentages of naive CD45RAhigh/CD27high T cells. This clonotype was seen only a few times. Its antigen target is currently unknown. One base away there is no much larger clone; base qualities are not given.

The clonotype originates from a man in his forties in good health. The V and J segments used are TRBV4-2 and TRBJ2-3; the D segment cannot be called with confidence. Input material: blood. In nucleotide form, the sequence is TGTGCCAGCAGCCAATCCGGAGATACGCAGTATTTT. This gives the protein CASSQSGDTQYF.